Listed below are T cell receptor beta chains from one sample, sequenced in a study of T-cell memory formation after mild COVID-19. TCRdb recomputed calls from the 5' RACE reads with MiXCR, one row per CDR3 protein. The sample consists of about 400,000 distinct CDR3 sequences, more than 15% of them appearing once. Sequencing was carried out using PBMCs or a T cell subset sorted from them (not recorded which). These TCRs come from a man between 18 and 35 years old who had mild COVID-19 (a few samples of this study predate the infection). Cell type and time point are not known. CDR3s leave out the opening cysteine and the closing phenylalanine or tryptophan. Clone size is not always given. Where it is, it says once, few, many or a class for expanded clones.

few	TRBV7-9	ASSPLSQETQY
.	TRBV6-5	ASSYGAVSYEQY
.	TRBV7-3	ASSWGGPTDTQY
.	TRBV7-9	ASNRGGQGDYGYT
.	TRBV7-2	ASSFYSGNNEQF
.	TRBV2	AVRAVAETQY
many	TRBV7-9	ASSRGSGGLNEQF
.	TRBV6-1	AHGSRGGAQH
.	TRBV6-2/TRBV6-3	ASTGTSYNEQF
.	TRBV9	ASSVAGGFEQY
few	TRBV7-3	ASSWATNSPLH
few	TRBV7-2	ASSLGGPRTYEQY
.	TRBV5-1	ASSSRTSGTYEQY
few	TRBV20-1	SASARTVNYGYT
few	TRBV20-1	SARDRQLNQPQH
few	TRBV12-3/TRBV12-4	ASSLLDGNQPQH
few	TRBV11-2	ASSRTLGGAF
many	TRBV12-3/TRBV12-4	ASSPGGGHGYT
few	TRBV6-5	ASSYRTGNMNTEAF
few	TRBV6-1	ASTGQGGLQTGELF
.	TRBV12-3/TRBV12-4	ASSLSGVGQPQH
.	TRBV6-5	ASSYSGPDYEQY
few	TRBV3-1	ASSQGSPPWGNTEAF
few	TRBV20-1	SAWTGTAIGGYT
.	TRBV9	ASSSSGWDDNEKLF
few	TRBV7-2	ACGGQGKEKLF
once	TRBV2	ASSGSRIWGTEAF
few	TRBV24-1	ATSDPIGTGETQY
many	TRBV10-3	AISESESNTEAF
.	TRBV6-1	ASRGDRPSSGANVLT
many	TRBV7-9	ASSSGLAGPDTQY
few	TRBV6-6	ASIRWGAETQY
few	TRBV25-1	ASSLGTGRRETQY
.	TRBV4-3	ASSQDGTGEMFEQY
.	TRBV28	ASSSPPQGQHTQY
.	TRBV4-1	ASYLAGFVRTGELF
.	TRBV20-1	SARDFGSGGRNEQF
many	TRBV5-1	ASSLAGGANVLT
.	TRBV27	ASRGGGSNT
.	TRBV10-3	AISEAYSGNTIY
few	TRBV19	ASSSLAGRGLADTQY
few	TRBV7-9	ASFSSETQY
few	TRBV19	ASSHTQGTGELF
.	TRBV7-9	ASSLARQGPDTQY
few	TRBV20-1	SARDRATDTQY
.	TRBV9	ASSVEPGQETQY
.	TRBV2	ASTSGGSYEQY
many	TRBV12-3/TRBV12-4	ASHQGDYNEQF
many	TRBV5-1	ASSLVPSGVNEQF
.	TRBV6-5	ASSETWRTGTASYEQY
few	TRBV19	ASSIDAAMEEKLF
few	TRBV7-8	ASSSGLEETQY
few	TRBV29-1	SGGQGSIGYT
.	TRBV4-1	ASSQALGGAIDTQY
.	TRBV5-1	ASGDRGPSYGYT